One sample yielded the 22 T cell receptor beta chains listed below, sequenced in a study of cytomegalovirus exposure and HLA in healthy donors (dated 2017 in TCRdb). Receptor libraries were prepared by the immunoSEQ multiplex PCR assay. A mixture of 60 forward primers for TCR Vbeta segments and 13 reverse primers for TCR Jbeta segments was used in the multiplex PCR. As stored in TCRdb, this immuneACCESS dataset retains in-frame rearrangements with V and J assigned. A fraction of the clones does not appear; measured against another copy, unresolved V genes explain less than half of the discrepancy, and the remainder lacks a known reason. Within this sample are 150,000 to 200,000 clones, with approximately 79% of them counted one time only. The ten largest clones add up to under 4.5% of the sample. The source material was PBMCs. These receptors originate from a woman under 40 in good health and CMV-seropositive.

The V call is TRBV27, the J call TRBJ1-1, with 7 nucleotides matching TRBD1. The CDR3 spans 14 residues. The junction had 4 bases not matched to a gene; V was cut back by 5 bases and J by 1 base. Germline V gene sequence: CDR1 MNHEY, CDR2 SMNVEV (reference sequence). The CDR3 is CASSMTGRNTEAFF. CDR3 DNA sequence: TGTGCCAGCAGTATGACAGGGAGGAACACTGAAGCTTTCTTT.

This clone appeared a few times. The junction and the germline gene differ at one end; a read error may be behind it. J is TRBJ1-1 and V is TRBV10-3, with D unresolved. CDR3 size: 14 residues. The V gene's germline CDR1 is ENHRY and CDR2 SYGVKD. The DNA for the CDR3 is TGTGCCATCCGTGAACAAGGATCGGGCACTGAAGCTTTCTTT. Protein: CAIREQGSGTEAFF.

V is TRBV7-2 and J is TRBJ2-3; 7 bases align to TRBD2. With V trimmed by 7 bases and J by 2 bases, 12 bases remained unmatched. Germline V lookup: CDR1 SGHTA, CDR2 FQGNSA. This CDR3 contains 16 residues. The CDR3 region is CASNPRGSGNTDTQYF. CDR3 bases: TGTGCCAGCAACCCGCGGGGGAGCGGAAACACAGATACGCAGTATTTT.

V and J are TRBV7-9 and TRBJ1-1; D call uncertain. V was pared by 5 bases and J by 11 bases, with 15 bases between. The CDR3 has 12 residues. The V gene's germline CDR1 is SEHNR and CDR2 FQNEAQ (reference sequence). CDR3 sequence: CASSLRRGRAFF. As DNA, the CDR3 is TGTGCCAGCAGCCTCCGTCGGGGTAGGGCTTTCTTT.

This clone has just one count. V usage is TRBV7-2 and J usage is TRBJ2-2; TRBD1 matches 9 bases. The CDR3 loop spans 16 amino acids. V shed 4 bases, J shed 7 bases, and the junction held 10 bases outside the gene matches. CDR1 SGHTA and CDR2 FQGNSA come from the germline V gene. CDR3 sequence (DNA): TGTGCCAGCAGCTACCACTGGGACAGGGAGGGCGGGGAGCTGTTTTTT. Translation: CASSYHWDREGGELFF.

The chain uses TRBV15 and TRBJ2-2, with D tentatively TRBD2 (7 bases). The germline V and J ends were trimmed by 1 base and 3 bases, with 9 bases remaining between them. This CDR3 spans 15 amino acids. Per the germline V gene, CDR1 is LNHNV and CDR2 is YYDKDF (reference sequence). The CDR3, as DNA: TGTGCCACCAGCAGAGGCGGGGGCCACACCGGGGAGCTGTTTTTT. Translating it yields CATSRGGGHTGELFF.

V and J are TRBV11-2 and TRBJ1-1, with D perhaps matching TRBD1 (6 bases). This CDR3 has 14 amino acids. Trimming left V 5 bases short and J 3 bases short, with 13 bases between. Germline-derived CDR1 and CDR2 are SGHAT and FQNNGV. The CDR3 coding sequence is TGTGCCAGCAGCGGGGGAGGGGGGGACACTGAAGCTTTCTTT. Its protein product is CASSGGGGDTEAFF. Complete variable domain (other parts from reference TRBV11-2 and TRBJ1-1): EAGVAQSPRYKIIEKRQSVAFWCNPISGHATLYWYQQILGQGPKLLIQFQNNGVVDDSQLPKDRFSAERLKGVDSTLKIQPAKLEDSAVYLCASSGGGGDTEAFFGQGTRLTVV.

This clone was seen a few times. The chain couples TRBV25-1 to TRBJ1-2, with a tentative D call TRBD1 (5 bases). Trimming stripped 5 bases from V and 1 base from J, with 11 bases between. The CDR3 sequence is 14 residues long. The germline gives CDR1 MGHDK, CDR2 SYGVNS. The CDR3 sequence is CASSSGGFNYGYTF. The CDR3 nucleotides read TGTGCCAGCAGTTCGGGGGGGTTTAACTATGGCTACACCTTC.

This chain uses TRBV2 with TRBJ1-5; no reliable D call. Germline CDR1 is SNHLY and CDR2 is FYNNEI. CDR3 length: 13 amino acids. Between the trimmed V and J ends, which lost 5 bases and 5 bases, there was a span of 10 bases. Written as DNA, the CDR3 is TGTGCCAGCAGTCCTTCGTTTTATCAGCCCCAGCATTTT. This gives the protein CASSPSFYQPQHF.

This chain joins TRBV6-6 and TRBJ1-6; D remains ambiguous. Trimming stripped 4 bases from V and 10 bases from J, with 5 bases between. The CDR3 contains 11 residues. Germline loops: CDR1 MNHNY, CDR2 SVGAGI (reference sequence). The CDR3: CASSSGSPLHF. The CDR3 DNA reads as TGTGCCAGCAGTTCGGGATCACCCCTCCACTTT.

The chain couples TRBV7-2 to TRBJ2-5, with no clear D. The V end lost 1 base, the J end lost 5 bases, and 14 bases lay between the germline ends. Germline assignment: CDR1 SGHTA and CDR2 FQGNSA. The CDR3 has 15 residues. The DNA of the CDR3 is TGTGCCAGCAGCTTAGATCGGTACTTGAGGGAGACCCAGTACTTC. It yields the protein CASSLDRYLRETQYF.

In DNA, the CDR3 is TGTGCCAGCAGTGACACAAACGACAGGGTGTACACCTTC. This gives the protein CASSDTNDRVYTF. The rearrangement joins TRBV6-4 to TRBJ1-2; 7 positions agree with TRBD1. The CDR3 runs 13 residues. The V and J ends lost 2 bases and 11 bases, in that order; junction bases with no gene match: 8. Germline loops: CDR1 MRHNA, CDR2 SNTAGT.

This chain connects TRBV2 to TRBJ1-2, with TRBD1 matching 8 bases. With V trimmed by 6 bases and J by 8 bases, 17 bases remained unmatched. This CDR3 spans 16 amino acids. Germline V gene data show CDR1 as SNHLY and CDR2 as FYNNEI. The CDR3 nucleotides are TGTGCCAGCAGCCTGTTAGTGGGACAGGTCGCGAGGGGCTACACCTTC. Protein sequence: CASSLLVGQVARGYTF.

Here the CDR3 DNA reads TGTGCCAGCCGAAGGGTGGACTGGGAGGATTCACCCCTCCACTTT. Protein product: CASRRVDWEDSPLHF. The chain carries TRBV6-6 and TRBJ1-6; D uncertain. Looked up from germline, CDR1 is MNHNY and CDR2 is SVGAGI (reference sequence). CDR3 length: 15 residues. Trimming removed 8 bases from V and 8 bases from J, with 19 bases in between.

This clone showed up just a few times. The chain couples TRBV5-5 to TRBJ2-7; D is ambiguous. In germline, CDR1 is SGHKS, CDR2 YYEKEE (reference sequence). This CDR3 comprises 13 residues. V lost 5 bases, J lost 0 bases, and 9 bases lay in between. The CDR3 nucleotides are TGTGCCAGCAGGCCCCTAGGCTCCTACGAGCAGTACTTC. It yields the protein CASRPLGSYEQYF.

The chain couples TRBV5-1 to TRBJ1-1; maybe TRBD1 (5 bases). The CDR3 contains 14 residues. Trimming took off 4 bases at V and 5 bases at J, with 15 bases between the two ends. Germline CDR1 reads SGHRS; CDR2 reads YFSETQ. CDR3 amino acids: CASSRGKGETEAFF. The CDR3, as DNA: TGCGCCAGCAGCCGGGGGAAGGGCGAGACTGAAGCTTTCTTT.

V is TRBV7-2 and J is TRBJ2-7; the D is unclear. CDR3 length: 12 amino acids. Germline V gives CDR1 SGHTA, CDR2 FQGNSA. With 2 bases removed from V and 3 bases from J, the gap between germline ends came to 5 bases. The CDR3 DNA sequence: TGTGCCAGCAGCTTACCTAACTACGAGCAGTACTTC. The encoded protein is CASSLPNYEQYF.

The chain carries TRBV19 and TRBJ2-5; 9 nucleotides agree with TRBD2. Trimming removed 3 bases from V and 1 base from J; junction bases left unmatched: 3. This CDR3 has 15 amino acids. The germline V gene has CDR1 LNHDA and CDR2 SQIVND (reference sequence). This CDR3 is CASSIAGGSQETQYF. CDR3 sequence (DNA): TGTGCCAGTAGTATCGCGGGGGGGTCCCAAGAGACCCAGTACTTC.

The rearrangement uses TRBV5-4 and TRBJ2-2, with TRBD2 matching 8 bases. The germline gives CDR1 SGHNT, CDR2 YYREEE (reference sequence). The CDR3 runs 16 residues. The ends lost 4 bases at V and 4 bases at J; junction bases unmatched: 9. CDR3 sequence: CASSPSPGGGTGELFF. CDR3 DNA: TGTGCCAGCAGCCCCTCCCCCGGGGGGGGCACCGGGGAGCTGTTTTTT.

The chain carries TRBV4-1 and TRBJ2-1; a weak D match, TRBD2 (5 bases). V shed 3 bases and J shed 4 bases, with 10 bases lying between them. Per the germline V gene, CDR1 is MGHRA and CDR2 is YSYEKL. The CDR3 loop spans 14 amino acids. CDR3 loop: CASSQTLAYNEQFF. CDR3 DNA: TGCGCCAGCAGCCAGACCTTAGCGTACAATGAGCAGTTCTTC.

The rearrangement links TRBV5-6 to TRBJ2-1; 7 positions agree with TRBD1. V was pared by 4 bases and J by 0 bases, with 10 bases of the junction left unmatched. Germline V gene data show CDR1 as SGHDT and CDR2 as YYEEEE. The CDR3 covers 17 residues. The CDR3 DNA reads TGTGCCAGCAGCCCCGACAGGGAACGAAGCTCCTACAATGAGCAGTTCTTC. Translation: CASSPDRERSSYNEQFF.

This chain joins TRBV4-1 and TRBJ2-7; the match to TRBD2 covers 12 bases. Germline V CDR1 and CDR2: MGHRA, YSYEKL. The CDR3 spans 15 residues. V trimming: 1 base; J trimming: 6 bases; junction bases outside the gene matches: 4. The CDR3 nucleotides are TGCGCCAGCAGCCAAGGACTAGCGGGAGTCCGCGAGCAGTACTTC. Protein sequence: CASSQGLAGVREQYF.